Shown below are 27 T cell receptor beta chains from a single sample sequenced in a study of beta chain features in type 1 diabetes. Expressed TCRB transcripts were sequenced after all isolated RNA was converted to cDNA. Assay: immunoSEQ multiplex PCR; the TCRdb copy retains only in-frame clones and omits some. The data hold around 690,000 clones, with approximately 13% observed a single time. Study-level results: Moderately but significantly shorter TCRB CDR3s were found in Type 1 diabetes patients in all four CD4+ subsets.

Antigen specificity for these receptors is unknown. The sample taken for sequencing was naive CD4+ T cells from blood. These receptors were taken from a man aged 25-45 years with type 1 diabetes.

This clone was detected only a few times. The chain is built from TRBV12-5 and TRBJ2-1; 7 bases line up with TRBD1. CDR1 is LGHNT and CDR2 is FRNRAP in the germline V gene. The ends lost 3 bases at V and 9 bases at J; junction bases unmatched: 8. This CDR3 is 14 amino acids long. CDR3 coding DNA: TGTGCTAGTGGTTTACAGGGGAAGAAGAGTGAGCAGTTCTTC. Amino acid sequence: CASGLQGKKSEQFF. The whole variable domain, remainder taken from reference TRBV12-5 and TRBJ2-1, is DARVTQTPRHKVTEMGQEVTMRCQPILGHNTVFWYRQTMMQGLELLAYFRNRAPLDDSGMPKDRFSAEMPDATLATLKIQPSEPRDSAVYFCASGLQGKKSEQFFGPGTRLTVL.

This clone occurred a few times. The V and J genes are TRBV7-9 and TRBJ2-3; possibly TRBD2 for D (5 bases). This CDR3 has 16 residues. The V and J ends lost 1 base and 4 bases respectively, with 15 bases between them. Germline V gives CDR1 SEHNR, CDR2 FQNEAQ (reference sequence). The CDR3: CASSLGPLGAADTQYF. As DNA, the CDR3 is TGTGCCAGCAGCTTAGGACCCCTTGGAGCGGCAGATACGCAGTATTTT.

The chain links TRBV19 to TRBJ1-2; 7 bases fit TRBD1. Germline V gives CDR1 LNHDA, CDR2 SQIVND (reference sequence). This CDR3 is 13 amino acids long. V shed 6 bases and J 6 bases; nucleotides not matched to a gene: 7. The CDR3 loop is CASRQQGEDGYTF. CDR3 DNA: TGTGCCAGTAGGCAGCAGGGGGAGGATGGCTACACCTTC.

This clone showed up just a few times. J is TRBJ1-6 and V is TRBV9, with TRBD1 matching 7 bases. Germline V gene lookup returns CDR1 SGDLS and CDR2 YYNGEE. The CDR3 spans 16 residues. Germline trimming cut 4 bases from V and 7 bases from J; bases unmatched to any gene: 11. The CDR3 is CASSPPGTAGNSPLHF. DNA of the CDR3: TGTGCCAGCAGCCCCCCCGGGACAGCGGGAAATTCACCCCTCCACTTT.

This clone was detected only a few times. This chain connects TRBV19 to TRBJ2-5; D is unclear. Per germline, CDR1 LNHDA and CDR2 SQIVND (reference sequence). The CDR3 length is 17 residues. V was cut by 5 bases and J by 5 bases, with 24 bases left in between. The CDR3 sequence: CASSPHMGLRISETQYF. CDR3 DNA: TGTGCCAGTAGTCCTCATATGGGCTTAAGGATTTCGGAGACCCAGTACTTC.

The V call is TRBV4-2, the J call TRBJ2-1, with TRBD2 matching 11 bases. The CDR3 runs 17 residues. Trimming took 4 bases from V and 6 from J; bases not matched to a gene: 11. CDR1 is LGHNA and CDR2 is YNFKEQ in the germline V gene. CDR3 bases: TGTGCCAGCAGCCCTCCAGTTGGGACTAGCGGCTCCAATGAGCAGTTCTTC. It encodes CASSPPVGTSGSNEQFF.

The V call is TRBV30, the J call TRBJ1-2; D perhaps matches TRBD1 (6 bases). This CDR3 spans 15 amino acids. Germline loops: CDR1 GTSNPN, CDR2 SVGIG (reference sequence). The V gene lost 1 base and the J gene lost 4 bases, with 16 bases spanning the gap. CDR3 bases: TGTGCCTGGAGTGATGCGCCCGGGGGCGTCTATGGCTACACCTTC. Amino acid sequence: CAWSDAPGGVYGYTF.

This clone was recorded a few times. The chain has TRBV9 and TRBJ2-5, with 7 bases matching TRBD1. Trimming at V came to 2 bases and at J to 5 bases, leaving 9 bases not matched to a gene. CDR1 is SGDLS, CDR2 YYNGEE, per germline. The CDR3 extends over 15 amino acids. The CDR3 nucleotides read TGTGCCAGCAGCGTGGGGTTAAGGGGGCAGGAGACCCAGTACTTC. Translating it yields CASSVGLRGQETQYF. Combining the CDR3 with reference TRBV9 and TRBJ2-5 gives the whole variable domain DSGVTQTPKHLITATGQRVTLRCSPRSGDLSVYWYQQSLDQGLQFLIQYYNGEERAKGNILERFSAQQFPDLHSELNLSSLELGDSALYFCASSVGLRGQETQYFGPGTRLLVL.

In this sample, this clone turned up a few times. The chain combines TRBV7-2 with TRBJ2-3; D gene unclear. The germline V gene has CDR1 SGHTA and CDR2 FQGNSA. Trimming took 2 bases from V and 1 from J, leaving 10 bases between them. The CDR3 has 15 amino acids. CDR3 in DNA: TGTGCCAGCAGCTTAACGGCGGTCCGCACAGATACGCAGTATTTT. Translated, it gives CASSLTAVRTDTQYF.

This clone was recorded a few times. CDR3 protein: CASSSYPGQAGGYTF. CDR3 sequence (DNA): TGTGCCAGCAGCTCTTACCCGGGACAGGCCGGCGGCTACACCTTC. The chain couples TRBV7-3 to TRBJ1-2; 8 bases agree with TRBD1. J was trimmed by 8 bases and V by 4 bases; bases with no gene match: 12. This CDR3 spans 15 amino acids. Germline V gene sequence: CDR1 SGHTA, CDR2 FQGTGA.

The rearrangement links TRBV11-3 to TRBJ2-1, with D possibly matching TRBD2 (6 bases). Germline V gene lookup returns CDR1 SGHNT and CDR2 YENEEA. V lost 5 bases to trimming and J lost 7 bases, with 12 bases between them. CDR3 size: 13 residues. CDR3 nucleotide sequence: TGTGCCAGCAGCAGGGAGGTGAAGAATGAGCAGTTCTTC. Translation: CASSREVKNEQFF.

The CDR3 is CAWTPLGNTIYF. CDR3 coding DNA: TGTGCCTGGACTCCCCTTGGAAACACCATATATTTT. V gene TRBV30 combines with J gene TRBJ1-3; D not resolved. Germline V gene data show CDR1 as GTSNPN and CDR2 as SVGIG (reference sequence). Trimming left V 4 bases short and J 3 bases short, with 7 bases between. The CDR3 is 12 residues long.

This chain uses TRBV7-6 with TRBJ1-2; D is ambiguous. CDR1 SGHVS and CDR2 FNYEAQ come from the germline V gene. The CDR3 loop spans 16 amino acids. Trimming stripped 5 bases from V and 3 bases from J, with 19 bases between. The CDR3: CASSNYSDKKDYGYTF. DNA of the CDR3: TGTGCCAGCAGCAACTACAGCGATAAGAAAGACTATGGCTACACCTTC.

This clone was picked up a small number of times. This chain joins TRBV5-6 and TRBJ2-3, with 7 positions matching TRBD1. This CDR3 region has 13 residues. Germline-derived CDR1 and CDR2 are SGHDT and YYEEEE. V shed 5 bases, J shed 6 bases, and the junction held 6 bases outside the gene matches. Written as DNA, the CDR3 is TGTGCCAGCAGTCCCGACAGGGTCGATACGCAGTATTTT. It translates to CASSPDRVDTQYF.

This clone has more than one count but fewer than ten. This chain connects TRBV10-3 to TRBJ1-1; no definite D call. This CDR3 is built from 13 residues. The V end was cut by 2 bases, the J end by 8 bases, with 12 bases between. Germline V lookup: CDR1 ENHRY, CDR2 SYGVKD. The CDR3 DNA reads as TGTGCCATCAGTGAGGCCAGAAGTCAAGAAGCTTTCTTT. Translation: CAISEARSQEAFF.

The chain employs TRBV11-3 and TRBJ1-1; TRBD1 is a possible D gene (5 bases). This CDR3 region has 14 residues. Germline V gives CDR1 SGHNT, CDR2 YENEEA. V was trimmed by 2 bases and J by 5 bases, leaving 12 bases between them. The DNA of the CDR3 is TGTGCCAGCAGCTTACAGTGGGACGGGACTGAAGCTTTCTTT. Translated: CASSLQWDGTEAFF.

This clone was detected only a few times. This chain uses TRBV10-2 with TRBJ1-2; D is perhaps TRBD1 (5 bases). The ends were cut back, 3 bases at V and 5 bases at J, with 7 bases in the middle. CDR1 WSHSY and CDR2 SAAADI come from the germline V gene. The CDR3 sequence is 12 residues long. The CDR3 region is CASSDREYGYTF. CDR3 in DNA: TGCGCCAGCAGTGACAGGGAGTATGGCTACACCTTC.

Worth noting for this clone: This same CDR3 is encoded by further DNA sequences in the sample. The rearrangement joins TRBV19 to TRBJ2-1; D gene unclear. CDR3 length: 13 amino acids. The V and J ends lost 0 bases and 7 bases respectively, with 7 bases between them. CDR1 and CDR2 (germline): LNHDA, SQIVND (reference sequence). This CDR3 is CASSIEVVNEQFF. The DNA for the CDR3 is TGTGCCAGTAGTATAGAGGTAGTAAATGAGCAGTTCTTC.

The chain joins TRBV29-1 to TRBJ1-5; the D is unclear. The CDR3 sequence is 13 residues long. Germline loops: CDR1 SQVTM, CDR2 ANQGSEA. Trimming stripped 4 bases from V and 4 bases from J, with 11 bases between. CDR3 DNA: TGCAGCGTTGTTGGGCAGGCTAATCAGCCCCAGCATTTT. This translates into CSVVGQANQPQHF. The complete variable domain, with remaining parts taken from reference TRBV29-1 and TRBJ1-5, reads SAVISQKPSRDICQRGTSLTIQCQVDSQVTMMFWYRQQPGQSLTLIATANQGSEATYESGFVIDKFPISRPNLTFSTLTVSNMSPEDSSIYLCSVVGQANQPQHFGDGTRLSIL.

This clone was counted a few times. The chain combines TRBV6-5 with TRBJ1-4; D unresolved. Germline V gene sequence: CDR1 MNHEY, CDR2 SVGAGI. Trimming shortened V by 4 bases and J by 8 bases, and 5 bases separated the two germline ends. The CDR3 is 11 amino acids. Here the CDR3 reads CASSSGEKLFF. CDR3 in DNA: TGTGCCAGCAGTTCAGGAGAAAAACTGTTTTTT.

The table lists this clone with a few counts. The chain joins TRBV18 to TRBJ1-1, with D perhaps TRBD1 (6 bases). V was shortened by 0 bases and J by 4 bases, with 9 bases between the two germline ends. CDR3 length equals 14 residues. CDR1 is KGHSH, CDR2 LQKENI, per germline. The CDR3: CASSPPGGVTEAFF. The CDR3 nucleotides read TGTGCCAGCTCACCACCGGGGGGCGTCACTGAAGCTTTCTTT.

The rearrangement links TRBV7-9 to TRBJ2-5, with 9 nucleotides matching TRBD1. Trimming at V came to 5 bases and at J to 5 bases, leaving 9 bases not matched to a gene. The CDR3 has 15 residues. Germline V gene sequence: CDR1 SEHNR, CDR2 FQNEAQ (reference sequence). The CDR3 here is CASSPWDREGETQYF. CDR3 coding DNA: TGTGCCAGCAGCCCATGGGACAGGGAGGGTGAGACCCAGTACTTC.

This clone was recorded a few times. The V and J genes are TRBV6-1 and TRBJ1-4; 8 bases map to TRBD1. Per the germline V gene, CDR1 is MNHNS and CDR2 is SASEGT. The CDR3 sequence is 14 residues long. V dropped 2 bases and J dropped 8; count of bases not matched to a gene: 4. The CDR3 coding sequence is TGTGCCAGCAGTGAACAGGGGGCGAAGGAAAAACTGTTTTTT. Its protein is CASSEQGAKEKLFF.

This clone was observed a few times. The genes are TRBV29-1 and TRBJ2-3; no reliable D call. The CDR3 extends over 12 amino acids. V was trimmed by 7 bases and J by 6 bases, leaving 14 bases between them. CDR1 and CDR2 from the germline V gene are SQVTM and ANQGSEA. DNA for the CDR3: TGCAGCGCCGGAAGCGTCGGGGATACGCAGTATTTT. This gives the protein CSAGSVGDTQYF.

The chain links TRBV28 to TRBJ2-6; the D gene is possibly TRBD1 (6 bases). Germline CDR1 MDHEN, CDR2 SYDVKM. The CDR3 totals 16 residues. Trimming pared 5 bases from V and 3 bases from J, leaving 14 bases between. The CDR3 DNA reads as TGTGCCAGCAGTCAGTTATGGACAGATGGGGCCAACGTCCTGACTTTC. Translation gives CASSQLWTDGANVLTF.

The gene calls are TRBV7-2 and TRBJ1-1; D is possibly TRBD1 (5 bases). The CDR3 runs to 14 residues. Germline assignment: CDR1 SGHTA and CDR2 FQGNSA. Trimming stripped 5 bases from V and 3 bases from J, with 13 bases between. The CDR3 DNA is TGTGCCAGCAGCATCGGGACGGCCTACACTGAAGCTTTCTTT. The encoded protein is CASSIGTAYTEAFF.

This clone was observed a handful of times. The chain couples TRBV5-5 to TRBJ2-5, with D unresolved. CDR3 length: 12 amino acids. V was cut by 4 bases and J by 6 bases, with 10 bases left in between. CDR1 SGHKS and CDR2 YYEKEE come from the germline V gene (reference sequence). CDR3 region: CASSREGKTQYF. The DNA of the CDR3 is TGTGCCAGCAGCCGCGAAGGGAAGACCCAGTACTTC.